This is a list of T cell receptor beta chains from one sample in a study of blood T cell repertoires in COVID-19. The table came from immunoSEQ multiplex PCR; TCRdb's copy has only in-frame clones and leaves some out. This sample carries approximately 100,000 clones, 85% of them seen once, and the ten largest clones take roughly 40%. Specimen: peripheral blood. These receptors were obtained from a man older than 75 with acute or convalescent COVID-19. Each CDR3 is given with its conserved first and last residue. D genes are given only for firm matches.

>NA|TRBV7-8|TRBJ2-1
CASSLEAGGEQFF
>NA|TRBV5-6|TRBJ2-5
CASSLVAMKTQYF
>NA|TRBV9|TRBJ2-7
CASSVEPLYEQYF
>NA|TRBV27|TRBJ1-1
CASSLGPGKGYTEAFF
>NA|TRBV20-1|TRBJ1-1
CSASPTVEAFF
>NA|TRBV5-6|TRBJ2-7
CASSLFSEYEQYF
>TRBD2|TRBV6-5|TRBJ2-1
CASGSGLADYNEQFF
>NA|TRBV9|TRBJ1-2
CASSVGPGNYGYTF
>TRBD2|TRBV5-1|TRBJ2-7
CASSFSGSPPYEQYF
>TRBD1|TRBV28|TRBJ1-4
CASSLPGGRNEKLFF
>NA|TRBV5-1|TRBJ2-5
CASSLQETQYF
>NA|TRBV3-1/TRBV3-2|TRBJ1-1
CASTPAGRNTEAFF
>NA|TRBV19|TRBJ2-1
CASTAYNEQFF
>NA|TRBV14|TRBJ2-7
CASSLTPRKQYF
>TRBD2|TRBV6-1|TRBJ2-5
CASSEGTSGNKKETQYF
>TRBD1|TRBV28|TRBJ2-5
CASSGRTGGRETQYF
>TRBD1|TRBV19|TRBJ1-5
CASNEGAAGNQPQHF
>TRBD1|TRBV3-1/TRBV3-2|TRBJ1-5
CASSQGTGRQPQHF
>NA|TRBV18|TRBJ1-1
CASSPARGTEAFF
>TRBD1|TRBV6-5|TRBJ1-6
CASSWDSPYNSPLHF
>TRBD1|TRBV30|TRBJ1-6
CAWSVGQEASPLHF
>NA|TRBV6-1|TRBJ1-5
CASSEALPGFGNQPQHF
>TRBD2|TRBV7-6|TRBJ2-3
CASSPREGTQYF
>TRBD1|TRBV12-3/TRBV12-4|TRBJ2-7
CASTLQGAYEQYF
>NA|TRBV4-1|TRBJ2-7
CASSQELGAISSYEQYF
>TRBD1|TRBV30|TRBJ1-4
CAWSPRQGGMAKLFF
>NA|TRBV6-2/TRBV6-3|TRBJ1-5
CASSYSPDRNNQPQHF
>TRBD2|TRBV5-6|TRBJ2-1
CASRGGGSGLEQFF
>NA|TRBV15|TRBJ1-1
CATSRGGESEAFF
>NA|TRBV28|TRBJ2-7
CASSSFRVFEQYF
>TRBD1|TRBV5-1|TRBJ1-6
CASSLTSGQLNNSPLHF
>TRBD2|TRBV3-1/TRBV3-2|TRBJ2-7
CASSQGIAGEQYF
>TRBD1|TRBV4-3|TRBJ1-2
CASSQADRGRKGYTF
>NA|TRBV5-6|TRBJ2-2
CASSEVGGINTGELFF
>NA|TRBV3-1/TRBV3-2|TRBJ1-5
CASSQDLGSQPQHF
>TRBD1|TRBV5-5|TRBJ2-2
CASSWGQGSNTGELFF
>NA|TRBV5-1|TRBJ2-3
CASSLDPAETDTQYF